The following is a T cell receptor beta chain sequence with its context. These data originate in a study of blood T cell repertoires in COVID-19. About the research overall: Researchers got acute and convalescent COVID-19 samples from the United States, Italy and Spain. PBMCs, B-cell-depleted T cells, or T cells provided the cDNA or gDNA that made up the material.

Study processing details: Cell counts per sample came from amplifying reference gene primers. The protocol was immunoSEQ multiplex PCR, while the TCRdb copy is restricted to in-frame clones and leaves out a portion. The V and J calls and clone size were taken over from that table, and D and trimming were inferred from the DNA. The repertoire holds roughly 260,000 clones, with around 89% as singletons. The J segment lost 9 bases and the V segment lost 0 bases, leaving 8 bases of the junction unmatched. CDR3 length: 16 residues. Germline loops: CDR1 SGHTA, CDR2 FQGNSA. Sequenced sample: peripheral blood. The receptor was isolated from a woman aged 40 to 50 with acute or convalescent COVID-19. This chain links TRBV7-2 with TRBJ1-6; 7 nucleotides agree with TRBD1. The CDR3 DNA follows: TGTGCCAGCAGCTTAGCCTCAGGGGGGATCAGTTCACCCCTCCACTTT. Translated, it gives CASSLASGGISSPLHF.